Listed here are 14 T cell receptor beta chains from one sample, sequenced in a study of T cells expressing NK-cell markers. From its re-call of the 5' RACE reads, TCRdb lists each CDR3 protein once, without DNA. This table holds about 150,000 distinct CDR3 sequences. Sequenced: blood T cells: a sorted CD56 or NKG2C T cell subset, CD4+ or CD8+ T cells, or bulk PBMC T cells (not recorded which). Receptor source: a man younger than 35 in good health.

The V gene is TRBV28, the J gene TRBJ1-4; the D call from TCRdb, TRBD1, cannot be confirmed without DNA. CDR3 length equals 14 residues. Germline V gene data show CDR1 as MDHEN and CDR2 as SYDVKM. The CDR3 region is CASSFLGGIEKLFF.

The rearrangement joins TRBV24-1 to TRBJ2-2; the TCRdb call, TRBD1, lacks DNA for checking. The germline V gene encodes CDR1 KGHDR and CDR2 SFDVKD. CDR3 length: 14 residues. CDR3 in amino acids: CATSDTQGPTELFF.

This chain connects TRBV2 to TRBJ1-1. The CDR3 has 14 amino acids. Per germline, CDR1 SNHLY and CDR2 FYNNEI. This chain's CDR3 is CASSWTEMNTEAFF.

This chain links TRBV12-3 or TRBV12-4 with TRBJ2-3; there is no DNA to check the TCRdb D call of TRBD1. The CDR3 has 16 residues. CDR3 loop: CASSFVPAGESDTQYF.

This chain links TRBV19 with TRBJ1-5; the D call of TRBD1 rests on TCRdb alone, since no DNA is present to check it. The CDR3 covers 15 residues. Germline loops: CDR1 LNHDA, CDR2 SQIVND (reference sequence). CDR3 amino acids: CASSIGGRGNQPQHF.

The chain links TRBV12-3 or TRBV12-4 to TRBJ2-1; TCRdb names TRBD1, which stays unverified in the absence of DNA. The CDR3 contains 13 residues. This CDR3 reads CASGGQGNNEQFF.

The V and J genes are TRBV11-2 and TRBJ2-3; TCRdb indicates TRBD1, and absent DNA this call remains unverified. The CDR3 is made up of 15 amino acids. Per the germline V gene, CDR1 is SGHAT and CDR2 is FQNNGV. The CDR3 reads CASSITQGPTDTQYF.

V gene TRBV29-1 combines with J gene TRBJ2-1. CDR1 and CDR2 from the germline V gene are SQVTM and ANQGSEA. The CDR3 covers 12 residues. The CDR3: CSVAAWENEQFF.

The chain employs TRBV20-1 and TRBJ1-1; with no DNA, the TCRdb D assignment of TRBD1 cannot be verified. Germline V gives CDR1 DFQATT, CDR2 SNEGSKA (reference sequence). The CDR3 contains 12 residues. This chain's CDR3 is CSATGTGGEAFF.

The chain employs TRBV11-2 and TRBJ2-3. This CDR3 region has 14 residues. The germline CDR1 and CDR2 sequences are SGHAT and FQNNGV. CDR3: CASSLDTNTDTQYF.

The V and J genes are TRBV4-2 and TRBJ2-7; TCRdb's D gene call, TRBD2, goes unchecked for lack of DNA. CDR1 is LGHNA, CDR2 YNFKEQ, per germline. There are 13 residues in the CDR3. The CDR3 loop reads CASSPPEDSEQYF.

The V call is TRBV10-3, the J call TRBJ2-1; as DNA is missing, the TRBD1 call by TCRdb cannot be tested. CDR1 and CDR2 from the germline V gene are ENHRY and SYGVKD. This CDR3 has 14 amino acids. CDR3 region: CAISLQGSYNEQFF.

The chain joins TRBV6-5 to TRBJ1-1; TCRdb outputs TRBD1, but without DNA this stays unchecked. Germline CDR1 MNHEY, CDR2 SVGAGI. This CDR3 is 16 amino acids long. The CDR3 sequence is CASSYSTGTGGTEAFF.

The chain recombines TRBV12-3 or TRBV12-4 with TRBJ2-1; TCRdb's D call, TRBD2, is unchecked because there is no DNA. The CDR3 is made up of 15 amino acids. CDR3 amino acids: CASRPSGSVDNEQFF.